The entry below describes one T cell receptor (beta chain). These data are taken from a study of blood T cell repertoires in COVID-19. The wider study: From T cells, B-cell-depleted T cells, or PBMCs came the material, which was cDNA or gDNA.

The repertoire was sequenced with immunoSEQ multiplex PCR; TCRdb's copy has only in-frame clones and lacks some. The table shows 55,000 or so clones, with 90% occurring only once. This CDR3 is built from 13 residues. V was pared by 4 bases and J by 6 bases, with 11 bases between. CDR1 and CDR2 (germline): MRHNA, SNTAGT. This sequence joins TRBV6-4 and TRBJ2-3; unclear D gene. The specimen sequenced was peripheral blood. This TCR derives from a man between 40 and 49 years old with acute or convalescent COVID-19. DNA of the CDR3: TGTGCCAGCAGTGCTCAGCCGCGGGATACGCAGTATTTT. As protein: CASSAQPRDTQYF.